The T cell receptor (beta chain) described here comes from a study of follicular helper T cells after annual influenza vaccination. Regarding the study as a whole: Recurrent ICOS+CD38+ cTfh clonotypes included tetramer and AIM influenza-specific ones. ICOS+CD38+ cTfh clonality tracked population frequency, and its change tracked circulating plasmablast change. Only about 9-20% of analyzed cells yielded productive TCRB sequences.

As to time point: 2014-2015 season, pre-vaccination. TCRB was sequenced at Survey level resolution. The repertoire was sequenced with immunoSEQ multiplex PCR; TCRdb's copy has only in-frame clones and lacks some. The repertoire includes 28,000 or so clones, approximately 81% of them detected once, and approximately 1.1% sits in the top ten. This CDR3 spans 14 amino acids. CDR1 MNHEY and CDR2 SMNVEV come from the germline V gene (reference sequence). J gave up 1 base and V 5 bases, and 5 bases lay outside the gene matches. As regards this clone: The antigen remains unidentified.

This sequence joins TRBV27 and TRBJ2-7, with 7 positions matching TRBD1. The clonotype comes from an adult who received the influenza vaccine. Sample: CXCR5+ CD38- circulating T follicular helper cells from blood, taken on the day of influenza vaccination. Subset reported: circulating Tfh, non-naive CD4+CXCR5+PD-1+ (ICOS+CD38+ or ICOS-CD38-). The CDR3 spells CASSATGKSYEQYF. The CDR3 DNA reads TGTGCCAGCAGTGCGACAGGGAAATCCTACGAGCAGTACTTC.